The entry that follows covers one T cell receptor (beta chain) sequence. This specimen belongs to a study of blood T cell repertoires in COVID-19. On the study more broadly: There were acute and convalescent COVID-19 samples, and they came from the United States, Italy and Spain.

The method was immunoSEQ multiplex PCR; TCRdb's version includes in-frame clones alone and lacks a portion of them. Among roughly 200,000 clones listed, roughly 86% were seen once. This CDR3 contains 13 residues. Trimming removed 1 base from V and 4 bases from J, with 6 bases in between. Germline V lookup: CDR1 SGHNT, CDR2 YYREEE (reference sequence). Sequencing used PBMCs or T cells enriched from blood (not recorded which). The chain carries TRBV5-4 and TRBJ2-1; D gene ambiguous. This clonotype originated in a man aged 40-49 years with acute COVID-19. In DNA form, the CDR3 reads TGTGCCAGCAGCTTGACAGTTTACAATGAGCAGTTCTTC. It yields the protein CASSLTVYNEQFF.